Shown below are 30 T cell receptor beta chains from a single sample sequenced in a study of OX40 agonist ivuxolimab in advanced cancers. Libraries were prepared by immunoSEQ multiplex PCR; TCRdb keeps only in-frame clonotypes and omits some of them. The repertoire includes roughly 82,000 clones, around four fifths of them detected once, and more than 0.75% sits in the top ten. The sequencing here drew on CD4+ or CD8+ T cells sorted from blood, taken in a trial of the OX40 agonist ivuxolimab. Receptors were obtained from an adult with an advanced solid tumor such as melanoma, head and neck, liver or kidney cancer.

This chain uses TRBV5-4 with TRBJ1-2; 8 bases are a match to TRBD1. Trimming cost V 2 bases and J 4 bases; bases outside gene matches: 7. Per germline, CDR1 SGHNT and CDR2 YYREEE (reference sequence). The CDR3 runs to 15 residues. CDR3 nucleotide sequence: TGTGCCAGCAGCTTTAAACCGCAGGGGGCCTATGGCTACACCTTC. Translating it yields CASSFKPQGAYGYTF.

The rearrangement links TRBV25-1 to TRBJ2-1, with 8 bases aligning to TRBD2. The germline CDR1 and CDR2 sequences are MGHDK and SYGVNS. This CDR3 has 15 residues. The trim removed 2 bases at V and 9 bases at J, leaving 9 bases unmatched. The CDR3 is CASSELRGAGIEQFF. The CDR3 nucleotides are TGTGCCAGCAGTGAACTGCGGGGGGCAGGGATTGAGCAGTTCTTC.

The gene calls are TRBV9 and TRBJ1-4, with a tentative D call TRBD1 (5 bases). V was shortened by 3 bases and J by 5 bases, with 23 bases between the two germline ends. Germline V gene sequence: CDR1 SGDLS, CDR2 YYNGEE. The CDR3 totals 18 residues. For the CDR3, the DNA is TGTGCCAGCAGCGCGGGGGTGCTCGGGAAAGGTCGGAATGAAAAACTGTTTTTT. The encoded protein is CASSAGVLGKGRNEKLFF.

For the CDR3, the DNA is TGTGCCATCACTCCTAGCGGGGGCCGTGGCGGGGAGCTGTTTTTT. It encodes CAITPSGGRGGELFF. V and J are TRBV10-3 and TRBJ2-2, with TRBD2 matching 10 bases. The junction had 9 bases not matched to a gene; V was cut back by 7 bases and J by 7 bases. This CDR3 comprises 15 residues. Germline V CDR1 and CDR2: ENHRY, SYGVKD.

The sample holds a few counts of this clone. The chain recombines TRBV2 with TRBJ1-1; D gene unclear. V was cut by 1 base and J by 2 bases, with 5 bases left in between. This CDR3 is 13 amino acids long. Germline-derived CDR1 and CDR2 are SNHLY and FYNNEI. The CDR3 loop is CASSEDINTEAFF. As DNA, the CDR3 is TGTGCCAGCAGTGAAGACATAAACACTGAAGCTTTCTTT.

The genes are TRBV2 and TRBJ1-4; 8 bases match TRBD1. The J segment lost 10 bases and the V segment lost 9 bases, leaving 10 bases of the junction unmatched. The CDR3 extends over 13 amino acids. Germline CDR1 is SNHLY and CDR2 is FYNNEI. In DNA, the CDR3 is TGTGCCAGTACCGGGACAGGCCCTCCAAAACTGTTTTTT. Its protein product is CASTGTGPPKLFF.

This chain connects TRBV7-3 to TRBJ1-1, with D perhaps TRBD1 (5 bases). V shed 4 bases and J shed 2 bases, with 8 bases lying between them. Germline CDR1 reads SGHTA; CDR2 reads FQGTGA. The CDR3 loop spans 13 amino acids. CDR3 nucleotide sequence: TGTGCCAGCAGCTCGCAGGGAAACACTGAAGCTTTCTTT. Translating gives CASSSQGNTEAFF.

The V gene is TRBV6-1, the J gene TRBJ1-2; D not certain. CDR1 and CDR2 (germline): MNHNS, SASEGT. Trimming stripped 2 bases from V and 4 bases from J, with 8 bases between. This CDR3 contains 13 residues. In nucleotides, the CDR3 is TGTGCCAGCAGTGAACGGCAGGTCTATGGCTACACCTTC. Encoded protein: CASSERQVYGYTF.

This clone was counted only a few times. The rearrangement joins TRBV5-8 to TRBJ1-4; weak D call: TRBD1 (6 bases). This CDR3 spans 14 amino acids. CDR1 and CDR2 from the germline V gene are SGHTS and YDEGEE. Trimming removed 4 bases from V and 8 bases from J, with 15 bases in between. CDR3: CASSLGGQGEKLFF. CDR3 nucleotide sequence: TGTGCCAGCAGCCTGGGGGGACAAGGGGAAAAACTGTTTTTT.

The J gene is TRBJ2-7, the V gene TRBV30; 10 bases are a match to TRBD1. Germline V gene sequence: CDR1 GTSNPN, CDR2 SVGIG (reference sequence). Unmatched junction bases numbered 3, after V lost 5 bases and J lost 2 bases. This CDR3 is 13 amino acids long. The CDR3 region has the DNA TGTGCCTGGGGACAGGGGGTGACCTACGAGCAGTACTTC. This translates into CAWGQGVTYEQYF.

The gene calls are TRBV18 and TRBJ2-5; D possibly corresponds to TRBD2 (5 bases). This CDR3 contains 15 residues. The germline gives CDR1 KGHSH, CDR2 LQKENI. Trimming took 3 bases from V and 2 from J, leaving 13 bases between them. CDR3 nucleotide sequence: TGTGCCAGCTCACCGATACCAACGGGACAAGAGACCCAGTACTTC. This encodes CASSPIPTGQETQYF.

This clone was picked up a small number of times. The J gene is TRBJ1-6, the V gene TRBV6-6; TRBD1 aligns across 9 bases. The CDR3 runs 15 residues. The ends lost 4 bases at V and 10 bases at J; junction bases unmatched: 8. Germline V gives CDR1 MNHNY, CDR2 SVGAGI (reference sequence). CDR3 nucleotide sequence: TGTGCCAGCAGTTTACAGGGGGCTTCGGGGTCACCCCTCCACTTT. Translating it yields CASSLQGASGSPLHF.

For the CDR3, the DNA is TGTGCCAGTGAGGGGGTAAGACAGGGACATTTACCGAATCAGCCCCAGCATTTT. Its translation is CASEGVRQGHLPNQPQHF. This chain joins TRBV19 and TRBJ1-5, with 7 positions matching TRBD1. The germline CDR1 and CDR2 sequences are LNHDA and SQIVND (reference sequence). CDR3 size: 18 residues. Losses at the gene ends were 8 bases for V and 4 bases for J; bases not matched to a gene: 20. The entire variable domain, with the rest obtained from reference TRBV19 and TRBJ1-5, is as follows: DGGITQSPKYLFRKEGQNVTLSCEQNLNHDAMYWYRQDPGQGLRLIYYSQIVNDFQKGDIAEGYSVSREKKESFPLTVTSAQKNPTAFYLCASEGVRQGHLPNQPQHFGDGTRLSIL.

The gene calls are TRBV12-5 and TRBJ2-1, with 13 bases fitting TRBD2. Germline CDR1 LGHNT, CDR2 FRNRAP. Germline trimming cut 4 bases from V and 2 bases from J; bases unmatched to any gene: 5. There are 17 residues in the CDR3. The CDR3 loop is CASGSRTSGRAYNEQFF. DNA of the CDR3: TGTGCTAGTGGTTCCCGGACTAGCGGGAGAGCCTACAATGAGCAGTTCTTC.

The chain combines TRBV2 with TRBJ2-3; D tentatively fits TRBD1 or TRBD2 (5 bases each). The length of the CDR3 is 15 residues. Trimming stripped 11 bases from V and 2 bases from J, with 20 bases between. CDR1 and CDR2 from the germline V gene are SNHLY and FYNNEI. DNA of the CDR3: TGTGCCTACCCACTCCGGGACGAGGTCACAGATACGCAGTATTTT. Protein product: CAYPLRDEVTDTQYF.

The rearrangement joins TRBV5-1 to TRBJ2-7; D might be TRBD1 (6 bases). Per the germline V gene, CDR1 is SGHRS and CDR2 is YFSETQ. The V end was cut by 6 bases, the J end by 0 bases, with 16 bases between. This CDR3 has 15 amino acids. The CDR3 DNA reads TGCGCCAGCACCGACTACAGGGTCAGCTCCTACGAGCAGTACTTC. The encoded protein is CASTDYRVSSYEQYF.

J is TRBJ2-7 and V is TRBV4-3; possibly TRBD2 for D (6 bases). V was pared by 0 bases and J by 4 bases, with 7 bases between. Germline V CDR1 and CDR2: LGHNA, YSLEER. The CDR3 runs to 13 residues. DNA for the CDR3: TGCGCCAGCAGCCAAGAGGGGGGATACGAGCAGTACTTC. Encoded protein: CASSQEGGYEQYF.

This clone was detected a few times. The chain carries TRBV11-1 and TRBJ2-1, with 8 bases matching TRBD2. Germline V gene lookup returns CDR1 SGHAT and CDR2 FQDESV (reference sequence). CDR3 size: 15 residues. Losses at the gene ends were 10 bases for V and 0 bases for J; bases not matched to a gene: 8. The CDR3 sequence: CATRRGGSSYNEQFF. The CDR3 nucleotides read TGTGCCACCCGCCGGGGGGGGAGCTCCTACAATGAGCAGTTCTTC.

This clone was detected only a few times. V and J are TRBV27 and TRBJ1-1; no reliable D call. Trimming took off 0 bases at V and 1 base at J, with 3 bases between the two ends. The CDR3 consists of 13 residues. Germline CDR1 reads MNHEY; CDR2 reads SMNVEV (reference sequence). CDR3 sequence: CASSLSRNTEAFF. CDR3 DNA: TGTGCCAGCAGTTTATCGAGGAACACTGAAGCTTTCTTT.

The rearrangement links TRBV6-1 to TRBJ2-7; 7 bases line up with TRBD1. The CDR3 covers 13 residues. Germline-derived CDR1 and CDR2 are MNHNS and SASEGT. The junction had 7 bases not matched to a gene; V was cut back by 8 bases and J by 3 bases. CDR3 bases: TGTGCCAGCTCGAGGGACAGAGACTACGAGCAGTACTTC. Amino acid sequence: CASSRDRDYEQYF.

V gene TRBV9 combines with J gene TRBJ2-3; perhaps TRBD2 as D (5 bases). The length of the CDR3 is 15 residues. Trimming stripped 0 bases from V and 1 base from J, with 9 bases between. CDR1 and CDR2 (germline): SGDLS, YYNGEE. The CDR3 nucleotides are TGTGCCAGCAGCGTAGAGCTGAGGGGCACAGATACGCAGTATTTT. It is translated as CASSVELRGTDTQYF.

The chain uses TRBV14 and TRBJ1-4; D may be TRBD1 (6 bases). Germline V CDR1 and CDR2: SGHDN, FVKESK. V dropped 4 bases and J dropped 8 bases, with 11 bases sitting between them. CDR3 length: 13 amino acids. For the CDR3, the DNA is TGTGCCAGCAGCCTGGACAGCGGGGAAAAACTGTTTTTT. This encodes CASSLDSGEKLFF.

The chain is built from TRBV11-2 and TRBJ2-5, with D maybe TRBD1 (5 bases). The germline V gene encodes CDR1 SGHAT and CDR2 FQNNGV. This CDR3 has 16 residues. Trimming took 2 bases from V and 0 from J, leaving 13 bases between them. For the CDR3, the DNA is TGTGCCAGCAGCTTAAGGGGTGGGCAGGACCAAGAGACCCAGTACTTC. Amino acid sequence: CASSLRGGQDQETQYF.

This clone appeared once. The chain links TRBV6-8 to TRBJ2-1, with a tentative D call TRBD2 (6 bases). This CDR3 has 16 residues. Looked up from germline, CDR1 is MNHGY and CDR2 is SAAAGT. Trimming took 2 bases from V and 10 from J, leaving 21 bases between them. The CDR3 DNA sequence: TGTGCCAGCAGTTACACCTCACCGGGGAGGCCCGGAGAGCAGTTCTTC. Translation: CASSYTSPGRPGEQFF.

This rearrangement joins TRBV6-5 to TRBJ1-5, with D possibly matching TRBD1 (6 bases). The V gene lost 2 bases and the J gene lost 6 bases, with 14 bases spanning the gap. This CDR3 contains 15 residues. Germline V gene lookup returns CDR1 MNHEY and CDR2 SVGAGI. This chain's CDR3 is CASSYNGQGSQPQHF. The CDR3 coding sequence is TGTGCCAGCAGTTACAACGGTCAGGGGAGTCAGCCCCAGCATTTT.

J is TRBJ2-7 and V is TRBV7-8; 9 positions agree with TRBD2. Looked up from germline, CDR1 is SGHVS and CDR2 is FQNEAQ. Germline trimming cut 5 bases from V and 6 bases from J; bases unmatched to any gene: 11. The CDR3 extends over 15 amino acids. CDR3 sequence: CASSLRISGGGEQYF. CDR3 sequence (DNA): TGTGCCAGCAGCCTCCGTATTAGCGGGGGAGGCGAGCAGTACTTC.

The V call is TRBV5-6, the J call TRBJ1-3, with 9 bases aligning to TRBD1. The CDR3 sequence is 15 residues long. V shed 3 bases, J shed 3 bases, and the junction held 4 bases outside the gene matches. The V gene's germline CDR1 is SGHDT and CDR2 YYEEEE. The DNA of the CDR3 is TGTGCCAGCAGCTGGCCGACAGGGGGTGGAAACACCATATATTTT. Translating gives CASSWPTGGGNTIYF.

The chain is built from TRBV19 and TRBJ2-5; D remains ambiguous. CDR1 LNHDA and CDR2 SQIVND come from the germline V gene (reference sequence). V lost 5 bases and J 3 bases, leaving 10 bases between the germline ends. The CDR3 sequence is 13 residues long. In DNA form, the CDR3 reads TGTGCCAGTAGTCGCCTCGACAAAGAGACCCAGTACTTC. This codes for CASSRLDKETQYF.

This chain connects TRBV7-9 to TRBJ1-3; 8 bases line up with TRBD1. The V segment lost 4 bases and the J segment 0 bases; nucleotides outside the gene matches: 8. This CDR3 comprises 17 residues. The V gene's germline CDR1 is SEHNR and CDR2 FQNEAQ (reference sequence). Written as DNA, the CDR3 is TGTGCCAGCAGCTCCCGGGACAGGTGGTTCTCTGGAAACACCATATATTTT. This translates into CASSSRDRWFSGNTIYF.

The rearrangement joins TRBV5-1 to TRBJ2-3; either TRBD1 or TRBD2 may supply D (5 bases each). The CDR3 is made up of 13 amino acids. In germline, CDR1 is SGHRS, CDR2 YFSETQ. The V end was cut by 2 bases, the J end by 6 bases, with 10 bases between. The CDR3 sequence: CASSFPGDDTQYF. CDR3 in DNA: TGCGCCAGCAGCTTCCCCGGGGACGATACGCAGTATTTT. Supplemented by reference TRBV5-1 and TRBJ2-3, the full variable domain reads KAGVTQTPRYLIKTRGQQVTLSCSPISGHRSVSWYQQTPGQGLQFLFEYFSETQRNKGNFPGRFSGRQFSNSRSEMNVSTLELGDSALYLCASSFPGDDTQYFGPGTRLTVL.